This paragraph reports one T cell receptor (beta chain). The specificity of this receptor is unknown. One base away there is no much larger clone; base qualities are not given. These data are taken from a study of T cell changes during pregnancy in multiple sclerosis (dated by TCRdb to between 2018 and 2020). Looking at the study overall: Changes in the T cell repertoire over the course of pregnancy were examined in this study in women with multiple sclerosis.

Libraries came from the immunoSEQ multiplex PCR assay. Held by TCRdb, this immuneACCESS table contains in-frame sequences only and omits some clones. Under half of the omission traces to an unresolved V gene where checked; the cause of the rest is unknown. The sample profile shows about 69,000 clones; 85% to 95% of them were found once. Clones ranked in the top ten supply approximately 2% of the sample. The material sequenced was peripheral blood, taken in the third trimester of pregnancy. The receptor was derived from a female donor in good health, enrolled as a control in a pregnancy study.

This receptor has the CDR3 CSSWGVDTGELFF. DNA sequence: TGCAGCTCCTGGGGGGTCGACACCGGGGAGCTGTTTTTT. The V and J segments used are TRBV29-1 and TRBJ2-2; the D region possibly corresponds to TRBD2 (6 bases align). Measured from the cysteine to the phenylalanine, the CDR3 is 13 residues long. The kept DNA is CDR3 alone, 39 bases in frame from the first base. V loses 8 bases, J loses 3 bases, and the germline ends lie 13 bases apart. CDR1 and CDR2 (SQVTM, ANQGSEA) derive from the germline V gene.